The present entry profiles one T cell receptor (beta chain) with its context. The target antigen is unknown. This entry belongs to a study of a mutant IDH1 vaccine in newly diagnosed glioma. Study-wide background: Patients previously underwent radiotherapy, temozolomide, or both, and most underwent both. The study's findings and limits: Overall, roughly 95% of patients had vaccine-induced immune responses.

Trimming pared 5 bases from V and 0 bases from J, leaving 13 bases between. This CDR3 is 15 amino acids long. Germline V lookup: CDR1 MDHEN, CDR2 SYDVKM. Libraries were prepared by immunoSEQ multiplex PCR; TCRdb keeps only in-frame clonotypes and omits some of them. The sample gives 85,000 to 100,000 clones, about 90% of which show up once; around 0.6% is in the top ten. Time point denoted: baseline, week 1 (first vaccination visit). Treatment described: pre-vaccination baseline after standard-of-care therapy. Diagnosis in the donors showed new WHO grade 3 or 4 astrocytomas that were IDH1-mutant and ATRX-lost.

The receptor was isolated from a woman aged 50 to 60 with glioma. The material was PBMCs, obtained from a glioma patient treated with radiotherapy, temozolomide or both. The chain links TRBV28 to TRBJ1-1; perhaps TRBD1 as D (5 bases). CDR3 DNA sequence: TGTGCCAGCAGTCCCCCCCGGGGGATGAACACTGAAGCTTTCTTT. Amino acid sequence: CASSPPRGMNTEAFF.